Detailed here is one TCR beta chain. The data derive from a study of shared T cell receptors in the human thymus. This CDR3 region has 13 residues. Germline lookup yields CDR1 SGHVS and CDR2 FNYEAQ. Trimming cost V 7 bases and J 5 bases; bases outside gene matches: 7. Method: immunoSEQ multiplex PCR; TCRdb's copy keeps in-frame clones and lacks some. The repertoire includes 720,000 or so clones, approximately 83% of them detected once, and 0.008% to 0.011% sits in the top ten. The sample also formed part of further work on human thymus T cells.

The clonotype was recovered from a girl less than two years old with a congenital heart defect. The J gene is TRBJ2-5, the V gene TRBV7-6, with 7 bases aligning to TRBD1. Sequenced material: thymocytes. The DNA of the CDR3 is TGTGCCAGCAACGACAGGGCAGGGGAGACCCAGTACTTC. Translating gives CASNDRAGETQYF. Using reference TRBV7-6 and TRBJ2-5 for the parts outside the CDR3, the full variable domain is GAGVSQSPRYKVTKRGQDVALRCDPISGHVSLYWYRQALGQGPEFLTYFNYEAQQDKSGLPNDRFSAERPEGSISTLTIQRTEQRDSAMYRCASNDRAGETQYFGPGTRLLVL.